The T cell receptor (beta chain) described here comes from a study of T cells in Graves' hyperthyroidism and ophthalmopathy (dated by TCRdb to the late 2010s). Regarding the complete study: Peripheral blood was sampled at the time of initial diagnosis, prior to any treatment. Once sampling was done, hyperthyroidism patients were given methimazole at a starting dose of 30 mg daily, whereas ophthalmopathy patients were given high-dose intravenous methylprednisolone. For training and testing, the roughly 93 patients in the discovery cohort were randomly divided in a 7:3 ratio. In addition, the study compared T-cell repertoires in thyroid tissue and in blood from five to seven Graves' hyperthyroidism patients. The paper reports TCR Vbeta CDR3 sequencing of approximately 140 peripheral blood samples: some 41 ophthalmopathy, under 80 hyperthyroidism and around 17 progressor patients. Whether ophthalmopathy could be predicted prospectively was tested in an independent validation cohort made up of 18 to 20 hyperthyroidism patients plus 17 patients who later progressed to ophthalmopathy. To identify TCR V-J signatures that set the groups apart, the researchers used a discovery cohort of 100 or so patients, made up of 40 to 45 with Graves' ophthalmopathy and 57 with stable Graves' hyperthyroidism.

The TCR beta CDR3 regions were amplified from RNA transcripts. For the first round of RT-PCR on the TCR CDR3, the HTBI primer set was used together with the Qiagen OneStep RT-PCR kit. A second multiplex PCR round built the libraries, followed by size selection and purification. The libraries were sequenced on an Illumina HiSeq2000 using paired-end 100 bp reads. As for the authors' bioinformatics: SOAPnuke was used to process the raw data, with reads discarded if the reads contained adapters or uncalled bases, had a mean Phred below 15, or lacked an exact constant-primer or identifier match. High-quality paired reads were merged using COPE v1.2.5, and each unique nucleotide sequence was defined as a clonotype. MiTCR v1.1 was used to align the clonotypes against IMGT TRBV, TRBD and TRBJ reference segments. Analysis was restricted to V-J combinations with a frequency above 0.0001, which covered just over 98% of repertoires. A TCS score was defined as the ratio of F50 (clonal expansion) to E x V (chaos), with BLOSUM62-based TCRdist applied between CDR3 peptides within each V-J. Welch's t-statistics and random forest reduced 500 to 650 V-J features to roughly 13, which were used in a naive Bayes classifier (R e1071). The public reads were reprocessed in TCRdb via fastp at Q25 and MiXCR, keeping in-frame beta chains. Every entry covers one CDR3 protein and lists the most common genes and DNA from its rows. TCRdb, not the original authors, processed these V and J calls. This sample comprises some 500,000 distinct CDR3 sequences, 13% to 15% of them detected only once. The ten most abundant clones make up about a sixth of the sample.

Trimming leaves V shorter by 3 bases and J shorter by 2 bases, with the junction holding 4 bases beyond the gene matches. The germline V gene encodes CDR1 SGHNT and CDR2 YENEEA. The CDR3 numbers 14 residues from cysteine through phenylalanine. The retained sequence is limited to the CDR3, 42 bases, with the frame set at the first base. General conclusions and limits of the study: A 13 V-J signature model separated ophthalmopathy from stable hyperthyroidism, with approximately 87% sensitivity and roughly 84% specificity in cross-validation and 80%/75% in testing. Sample size was not statistically predetermined, and investigators were not blinded to group allocation. In validation, the model predicted progression to ophthalmopathy with 55% to 71% sensitivity and about 73% specificity, a median of about 6.7 months before onset. Blood samples also contained most of the expanded thyroid clonotypes (frequency above 0.001), which suggests that blood repertoires may reflect thyroid immune responses.

Graves' hyperthyroidism was defined as stable when no progression to ophthalmopathy occurred over 18 months of follow-up. Hyperthyroidism patients were newly diagnosed, with disease duration under 2 months, and aged 18 to 65 years. The study excluded patients with uncontrolled infections, other autoimmune diseases, pregnancy or lactation. Diagnoses relied on clinical symptoms, serum thyroxine and TRAb, thyroid ultrasound and orbital computed tomography. Ficoll-Paque density gradient centrifugation was used to isolate PBMCs from about 9.4 ml of fresh peripheral blood. Total RNA was extracted with Trizol reagent, and quality was checked on an Agilent 2100 Bioanalyzer. Comments on this clonotype: The specificity of this receptor is unknown. No base quality information exists; no much larger clone differs at one position.

The chain couples TRBV11-3 to TRBJ2-7, with 7 junctional bases fitting TRBD2. Sequencing input: blood. This clonotype was obtained from a woman younger than 35 with Graves' hyperthyroidism. The CDR3 amino acid sequence is: CASSFLAAPYEQYF. The DNA sequence is given as TGTGCCAGCAGCTTTCTAGCGGCTCCCTACGAGCAGTACTTC.